This T cell receptor beta chain was captured by sequencing in a study of chronic HIV infection and antiretroviral therapy. This clonotype occurred many times. TCRdb processed the 5' RACE reads anew with MiXCR; each CDR3 protein has one entry. The profile shows about 38,000 distinct CDR3 sequences, more than 8% of them singletons. CDR3 length: 14 amino acids. The ends were cut back, 1 base at V and 4 bases at J, with 9 bases in the middle. Germline values: CDR1 MNHNS, CDR2 SASEGT. Input material: peripheral blood. V gene TRBV6-1 combines with J gene TRBJ2-3; TRBD2 is a possible D gene (6 bases). The origin of this receptor is an adult who had HIV and had not received antiretroviral therapy, or was an uninfected healthy control (not recorded which). This CDR3 is CASSEGRDADTQYF. The CDR3 nucleotides read TGTGCCAGCAGTGAAGGGCGGGACGCAGATACGCAGTATTTT.